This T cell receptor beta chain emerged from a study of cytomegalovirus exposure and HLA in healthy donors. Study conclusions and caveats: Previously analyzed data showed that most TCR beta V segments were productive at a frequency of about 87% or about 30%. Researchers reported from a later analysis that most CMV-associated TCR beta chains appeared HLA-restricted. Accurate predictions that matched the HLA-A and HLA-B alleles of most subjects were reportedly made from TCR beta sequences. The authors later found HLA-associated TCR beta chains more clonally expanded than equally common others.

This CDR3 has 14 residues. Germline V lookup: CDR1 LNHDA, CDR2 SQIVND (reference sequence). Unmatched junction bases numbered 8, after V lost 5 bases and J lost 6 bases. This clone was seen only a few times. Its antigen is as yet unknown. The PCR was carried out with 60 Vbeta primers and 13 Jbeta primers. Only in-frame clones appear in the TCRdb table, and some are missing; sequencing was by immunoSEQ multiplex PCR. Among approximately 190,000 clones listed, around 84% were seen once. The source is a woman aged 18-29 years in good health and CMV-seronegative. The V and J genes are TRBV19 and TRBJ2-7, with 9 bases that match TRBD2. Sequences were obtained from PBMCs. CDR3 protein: CASSPSGISTEQYF. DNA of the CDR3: TGTGCCAGTAGTCCTAGCGGGATTTCGACCGAGCAGTACTTC.